This T cell receptor (beta chain) is from a study of human T cells and chemical hapten exposure. Germline assignment: CDR1 KGHSH and CDR2 LQKENI. V was pared by 3 bases and J by 8 bases, with 11 bases of the junction left unmatched. CDR3 length: 15 residues. Time point of the sample: healthy volunteer bleed at 2 weeks. Whole blood that had not been fractionated was the source of extracted total RNA. Individual cDNA molecules had unique molecular identifiers attached to them by the library. MiXCR, run by TCRdb on the RACE reads, gives a single entry per CDR3 protein. The sample has roughly 130,000 distinct CDR3 sequences, roughly 9.5% seen once; the top ten hold roughly 1.8%.

The V gene is TRBV18, the J gene TRBJ1-2; 8 bases line up with TRBD1. Sample: whole blood. The TCR comes from a male donor in good health. Some clones in this sample may be carry-over from other donors' samples. CDR3 bases: TGTGCCAGCTCACCGAAACCAGGGGGCGCGAGAGGCTACACCTTC. Its translation is CASSPKPGGARGYTF.